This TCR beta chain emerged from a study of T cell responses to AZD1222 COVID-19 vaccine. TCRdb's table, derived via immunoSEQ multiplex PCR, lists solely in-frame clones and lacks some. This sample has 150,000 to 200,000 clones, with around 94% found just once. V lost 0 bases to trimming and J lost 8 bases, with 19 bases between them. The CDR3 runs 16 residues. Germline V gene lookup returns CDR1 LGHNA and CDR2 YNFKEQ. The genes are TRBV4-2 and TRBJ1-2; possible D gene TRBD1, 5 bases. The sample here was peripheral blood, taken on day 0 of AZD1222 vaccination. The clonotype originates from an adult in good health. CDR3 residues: CASSQESTGLRVGYTF. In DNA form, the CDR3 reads TGTGCCAGCAGCCAAGAGTCAACAGGACTTAGAGTAGGCTACACCTTC.